This T cell receptor beta chain was obtained from a study of blood T cell repertoires in COVID-19. Study information: Acute-phase and convalescent COVID-19 samples originated in the United States, Italy and Spain.

Here immunoSEQ multiplex PCR was the method, and the copy in TCRdb shows in-frame clones only, minus some. This sample carries about 200,000 clones, 88% of them seen once, and the ten largest clones take roughly 1.5%. The germline V and J ends were trimmed by 5 bases and 4 bases, with 15 bases remaining between them. This CDR3 has 15 residues. Germline CDR1 is SGHTA and CDR2 is FQGNSA. The sample taken for sequencing was peripheral blood. V gene TRBV7-2 combines with J gene TRBJ2-1, with a weak D call TRBD2 (5 bases). This receptor was identified in a man younger than 30 with active or convalescent COVID-19. CDR3 in DNA: TGTGCCAGCAGCCATGGTTCTAGCCGTTACAATGAGCAGTTCTTC. Protein product: CASSHGSSRYNEQFF.